These 21 T cell receptor beta chains share one sample of origin, sequenced in a study of blood T cell repertoires in COVID-19. Only in-frame clones appear in the TCRdb table, and some are missing; sequencing was by immunoSEQ multiplex PCR. The data show approximately 180,000 clones, approximately 90% seen once. Sequencing input: peripheral blood. The receptors originated from a woman in her forties or fifties with acute or convalescent COVID-19.

The gene calls are TRBV7-7 and TRBJ2-1; tentative D call: TRBD1 (6 bases). Trimming removed 5 bases at V and 8 bases at J, with 19 bases between. The CDR3 is 15 residues long. Germline CDR1 SSHAT, CDR2 FNYEAQ (reference sequence). This CDR3 is CASSPQQGPLHEQFF. The CDR3, as DNA: TGTGCCAGCAGCCCCCAACAGGGCCCTCTCCATGAGCAGTTCTTC.

The DNA of the CDR3 is TGTGCCAGCACCCGACAGCTTGACAGGGTGCACCTTTACGGCTACACCTTC. It encodes CASTRQLDRVHLYGYTF. The chain employs TRBV7-9 and TRBJ1-2; 7 nucleotides agree with TRBD1. Germline CDR1 is SEHNR and CDR2 is FQNEAQ (reference sequence). V trimming: 7 bases; J trimming: 8 bases; junction bases outside the gene matches: 22. This CDR3 comprises 17 residues.

J is TRBJ2-7 and V is TRBV4-2; no firm D call. This CDR3 is 13 amino acids long. V lost 3 bases to trimming and J lost 6 bases, with 12 bases between them. Germline V gene data show CDR1 as LGHNA and CDR2 as YNFKEQ. For the CDR3, the DNA is TGTGCCAGCAGCCAGCGGTTGGGTTCCGAGCAGTACTTC. Translated, it gives CASSQRLGSEQYF.

The chain combines TRBV15 with TRBJ2-5, with TRBD1 matching over 10 bases. Per germline, CDR1 LNHNV and CDR2 YYDKDF (reference sequence). The CDR3 has 16 residues. The junction had 5 bases not matched to a gene; V was cut back by 3 bases and J by 1 base. CDR3 coding DNA: TGTGCCACCAGCAGGGGAGGACAGGGGGGCCAAGAGACCCAGTACTTC. Residues: CATSRGGQGGQETQYF.

The chain links TRBV7-8 to TRBJ2-2; D might be TRBD1 (6 bases). CDR3 length equals 15 residues. The V and J ends lost 1 base and 4 bases respectively, with 10 bases between them. CDR1 is SGHVS, CDR2 FQNEAQ, per germline. The CDR3 DNA follows: TGTGCCAGCAGCTTAGGGCAGGGGTTCACCGGGGAGCTGTTTTTT. Translating it yields CASSLGQGFTGELFF.

This chain links TRBV7-9 with TRBJ1-4; no reliable D call. The germline V and J ends were trimmed by 5 bases and 7 bases, with 11 bases remaining between them. The CDR3 is 13 residues long. Germline V lookup: CDR1 SEHNR, CDR2 FQNEAQ (reference sequence). In nucleotides, the CDR3 is TGTGCCAGCAGCCGGTGGGAGCCTGAAAAACTGTTTTTT. It is translated as CASSRWEPEKLFF.

V is TRBV19 and J is TRBJ1-2; D is uncertain. V was shortened by 4 bases and J by 8 bases, with 11 bases between the two germline ends. This CDR3 comprises 12 residues. Germline lookup yields CDR1 LNHDA and CDR2 SQIVND (reference sequence). CDR3 sequence: CASSSDFGGYTF. The DNA for the CDR3 is TGTGCCAGTAGTAGCGATTTCGGGGGCTACACCTTC.

The table lists this clone with a few counts. The V and J genes are TRBV18 and TRBJ1-1; 8 bases agree with TRBD1. The CDR3 consists of 16 residues. Looked up from germline, CDR1 is KGHSH and CDR2 is LQKENI. The ends lost 1 base at V and 6 bases at J; junction bases unmatched: 10. The CDR3 DNA is TGTGCCAGCTCACCACTAGATAAGGACAGGGCAGCTGAAGCTTTCTTT. Translation gives CASSPLDKDRAAEAFF.

This clone was detected only once. This sequence joins TRBV18 and TRBJ2-3; 7 positions match TRBD1. The CDR3 has 13 residues. Trimming cost V 8 bases and J 1 base; bases outside gene matches: 3. Germline V lookup: CDR1 KGHSH, CDR2 LQKENI. CDR3 amino acids: CASTTGGTDTQYF. CDR3 DNA: TGTGCCAGCACTACAGGGGGCACAGATACGCAGTATTTT.

This rearrangement joins TRBV2 to TRBJ1-2; TRBD1 is a possible D gene (5 bases). This CDR3 contains 12 residues. Trimming left V 6 bases short and J 4 bases short, with 9 bases between. The V gene's germline CDR1 is SNHLY and CDR2 FYNNEI. In nucleotides, the CDR3 is TGTGCCAGCAGGGGAGGGACCTATGGCTACACCTTC. Translation: CASRGGTYGYTF.

The CDR3 loop reads CASSSLGTGGSGYTF. In DNA form, the CDR3 reads TGTGCCAGCAGCTCCCTCGGGACAGGGGGCTCTGGCTACACCTTC. The gene calls are TRBV13 and TRBJ1-2; 12 nucleotides match TRBD1. J was trimmed by 7 bases and V by 4 bases; bases with no gene match: 7. Germline loops: CDR1 PRHDT, CDR2 FYEKMQ (reference sequence). CDR3 size: 15 residues.

The V and J genes are TRBV12-3 or TRBV12-4 and TRBJ1-2; D unclear. The CDR3 runs to 13 residues. Trimming took 3 bases from V and 1 from J, leaving 6 bases between them. The chain's CDR3 is CASSFQVNYGYTF. CDR3 sequence (DNA): TGTGCCAGCAGTTTTCAGGTTAACTATGGCTACACCTTC.

The genes are TRBV27 and TRBJ2-7; 10 nucleotides agree with TRBD2. V shed 4 bases and J 6 bases; nucleotides not matched to a gene: 9. Germline lookup yields CDR1 MNHEY and CDR2 SMNVEV (reference sequence). The CDR3 has 15 amino acids. CDR3 amino acids: CASSSLLAGVSEQYF. In DNA, the CDR3 is TGTGCCAGCAGTTCTCTCCTAGCGGGAGTAAGCGAGCAGTACTTC.

The rearrangement uses TRBV5-6 and TRBJ2-3; TRBD1 matches 10 bases. The CDR3 spans 15 residues. The germline gives CDR1 SGHDT, CDR2 YYEEEE. Trimming at V came to 5 bases and at J to 4 bases, leaving 7 bases not matched to a gene. CDR3 loop: CASSSGTGVADTQYF. CDR3 nucleotide sequence: TGTGCCAGCAGTTCCGGGACAGGGGTCGCAGATACGCAGTATTTT.

This rearrangement joins TRBV5-1 to TRBJ2-3, with D unresolved. CDR3 length equals 15 residues. The germline V gene has CDR1 SGHRS and CDR2 YFSETQ. Deletions cut 4 bases from V and 0 bases from J, with 12 bases between. The DNA of the CDR3 is TGCGCCAGCAGCCTCCGTGGGCCAAGCACAGATACGCAGTATTTT. It translates to CASSLRGPSTDTQYF.

CDR3 residues: CASSIRGSETQYF. The CDR3 region has the DNA TGTGCCAGTAGTATACGGGGGTCGGAGACCCAGTACTTC. The rearrangement uses TRBV19 and TRBJ2-5; D possibly corresponds to TRBD2 (6 bases). This CDR3 spans 13 amino acids. V lost 2 bases and J lost 5, with 9 bases in between. Germline V lookup: CDR1 LNHDA, CDR2 SQIVND (reference sequence). The variable domain in full, with the rest retrieved from reference TRBV19 and TRBJ2-5, is DGGITQSPKYLFRKEGQNVTLSCEQNLNHDAMYWYRQDPGQGLRLIYYSQIVNDFQKGDIAEGYSVSREKKESFPLTVTSAQKNPTAFYLCASSIRGSETQYFGPGTRLLVL.

The chain is built from TRBV3-1 (or the pseudogene TRBV3-2) and TRBJ2-5, with D possibly being TRBD1 (5 bases). The CDR3 sequence is 15 residues long. Germline values: CDR1 LGHDT, CDR2 YNNKEL (reference sequence). Trimming stripped 4 bases from V and 10 bases from J, with 22 bases between. This CDR3 is CASSPSWGLGSDQYF. CDR3 sequence (DNA): TGTGCCAGCAGCCCGTCTTGGGGCCTAGGATCGGACCAGTACTTC.

The V and J genes are TRBV6-5 and TRBJ1-4, with 7 bases that match TRBD1. Germline CDR1 MNHEY, CDR2 SVGAGI. Germline trimming cut 6 bases from V and 1 base from J; bases unmatched to any gene: 5. This CDR3 comprises 15 residues. CDR3 bases: TGTGCCAGCAGCGACAGGGCTTTAACTAATGAAAAACTGTTTTTT. Amino acid sequence: CASSDRALTNEKLFF.

The chain uses TRBV18 and TRBJ2-7; a possible D gene is TRBD2 (6 bases). Germline V gene data show CDR1 as KGHSH and CDR2 as LQKENI. This CDR3 spans 14 amino acids. V was pared by 0 bases and J by 1 base, with 7 bases between. The DNA for the CDR3 is TGTGCCAGCTCACCACCCGGGACTTCCTACGAGCAGTACTTC. Amino acids: CASSPPGTSYEQYF.

The rearrangement uses TRBV7-9 and TRBJ2-1; 12 bases align to TRBD2. The CDR3 is made up of 17 amino acids. Germline V gene sequence: CDR1 SEHNR, CDR2 FQNEAQ (reference sequence). V gave up 4 bases and J gave up 1 base; unmatched junction bases: 5. CDR3: CASSSTSGGWSYNEQFF. CDR3 nucleotide sequence: TGTGCCAGCAGCTCGACTAGCGGGGGCTGGTCCTACAATGAGCAGTTCTTC.

CDR3 in amino acids: CSVEPKWGSGSTDTQYF. For the CDR3, the DNA is TGCAGCGTTGAACCTAAATGGGGTAGCGGGAGCACAGATACGCAGTATTTT. The V and J genes are TRBV29-1 and TRBJ2-3, with 7 bases that match TRBD2. This CDR3 is built from 17 residues. The germline CDR1 and CDR2 sequences are SQVTM and ANQGSEA. V trimming: 2 bases; J trimming: 0 bases; junction bases outside the gene matches: 11.